These 30 T cell receptor beta chains were all obtained from the same sample, sequenced in a study of memory CD4+ T cells and cytomegalovirus serostatus. Assay: immunoSEQ multiplex PCR; the TCRdb copy retains only in-frame clones and omits some. This sample has 35,000 to 45,000 clones, with about 76% found just once. Single viable CD3+CD4+CD8-CD45RO+ cells were sorted as the memory CD4+ T cells. What was sequenced was memory CD4+ T cells from blood. Receptors were obtained from an adult in good health and CMV-seronegative.

The chain joins TRBV30 to TRBJ1-4; no clear D gene. The V end lost 7 bases, the J end lost 7 bases, and 13 bases lay between the germline ends. The CDR3 runs 12 residues. The germline gives CDR1 GTSNPN, CDR2 SVGIG (reference sequence). The CDR3: CASLAIGEKLFF. For the CDR3, the DNA is TGTGCCTCGCTGGCAATCGGTGAAAAACTGTTTTTT. Variable domain in full (rest from reference TRBV30 and TRBJ1-4): SQTIHQWPATLVQPVGSPLSLECTVEGTSNPNLYWYRQAAGRGLQLLFYSVGIGQISSEVPQNLSASRPQDRQFILSSKKLLLSDSGFYLCASLAIGEKLFFGSGTQLSVL.

The gene calls are TRBV6-1 and TRBJ2-3, with unresolved D. CDR1 is MNHNS, CDR2 SASEGT, per germline. V was cut by 2 bases and J by 0 bases, with 12 bases left in between. This CDR3 is 16 amino acids long. DNA of the CDR3: TGTGCCAGCAGTGAAACATCCAGTAGTAGCACAGATACGCAGTATTTT. The encoded protein is CASSETSSSSTDTQYF.

This clone was counted a single time. V usage is TRBV2 and J usage is TRBJ2-7, with a weak D call TRBD2 (5 bases). Trimming removed 3 bases from V and 9 bases from J, with 9 bases in between. This CDR3 has 11 residues. Germline CDR1 and CDR2: SNHLY and FYNNEI. The DNA for the CDR3 is TGTGCCAGCAGTGATTATCGGGGGCAGTACTTC. Protein sequence: CASSDYRGQYF.

The chain recombines TRBV2 with TRBJ2-5, with D possibly TRBD1 on 5 matching bases. Germline values: CDR1 SNHLY, CDR2 FYNNEI. V lost 7 bases and J 3 bases, leaving 12 bases between the germline ends. The CDR3 runs to 13 residues. The CDR3 spells CASTYGAEETQYF. The CDR3 region has the DNA TGTGCCAGCACCTATGGGGCAGAAGAGACCCAGTACTTC.

This sequence joins TRBV9 and TRBJ2-4; D is perhaps TRBD1 (6 bases). Looked up from germline, CDR1 is SGDLS and CDR2 is YYNGEE. V was clipped by 0 bases and J by 6 bases, with 13 bases between them. The CDR3 has 15 amino acids. The CDR3 coding sequence is TGTGCCAGCAGCGTAGCTGTGGGGGCGGGAAACATTCAGTACTTC. Amino acids: CASSVAVGAGNIQYF.

In DNA, the CDR3 is TGTGCCAGCAGCCCACAACAGGACACCGGGGAGCTGTTTTTT. As protein: CASSPQQDTGELFF. The chain joins TRBV7-3 to TRBJ2-2; TRBD1 is a possible D gene (5 bases). In germline, CDR1 is SGHTA, CDR2 FQGTGA. The V end lost 5 bases, the J end lost 3 bases, and 10 bases lay between the germline ends. The CDR3 loop spans 14 amino acids.

The genes are TRBV6-6 and TRBJ2-2; D tentatively reads TRBD1 or TRBD2 (5 bases each). Germline assignment: CDR1 MNHNY and CDR2 SVGAGI (reference sequence). The CDR3 sequence is 15 residues long. Trimming took off 8 bases at V and 9 bases at J, with 22 bases between the two ends. For the CDR3, the DNA is TGTGCCAGCGAGTGGGGAGTGGGGGTTAGCAGGGAGCTGTTTTTT. Its protein is CASEWGVGVSRELFF.

V and J are TRBV7-9 and TRBJ2-2, with D possibly being TRBD2 (5 bases). Trimming cost V 5 bases and J 1 base, with 11 bases left between them. Looked up from germline, CDR1 is SEHNR and CDR2 is FQNEAQ (reference sequence). The CDR3 length is 15 residues. CDR3 protein: CASSPGGRNTGELFF. CDR3 nucleotide sequence: TGTGCCAGCAGCCCCGGAGGACGGAACACCGGGGAGCTGTTTTTT.

The chain uses TRBV19 and TRBJ1-6; D is undetermined. V was clipped by 1 base and J by 0 bases, with 13 bases between them. Germline loops: CDR1 LNHDA, CDR2 SQIVND (reference sequence). The CDR3 is 18 amino acids. CDR3 sequence (DNA): TGTGCCAGTAGTATAGGCCCTCTAAGGAGCTCCTATAATTCACCCCTCCACTTT. This translates into CASSIGPLRSSYNSPLHF.

The rearrangement uses TRBV5-1 and TRBJ1-2; 9 bases are a match to TRBD1. This CDR3 spans 13 amino acids. Per the germline V gene, CDR1 is SGHRS and CDR2 is YFSETQ. V shed 3 bases and J 6 bases; nucleotides not matched to a gene: 3. CDR3 region: CASSSQGADGYTF. In DNA form, the CDR3 reads TGCGCCAGCAGCTCACAGGGGGCGGATGGCTACACCTTC. The full variable domain, completed using reference TRBV5-1 and TRBJ1-2, is KAGVTQTPRYLIKTRGQQVTLSCSPISGHRSVSWYQQTPGQGLQFLFEYFSETQRNKGNFPGRFSGRQFSNSRSEMNVSTLELGDSALYLCASSSQGADGYTFGSGTRLTVV.

V gene TRBV6-5 combines with J gene TRBJ1-1, with TRBD1 matching over 9 bases. The CDR3 runs 15 residues. Per the germline V gene, CDR1 is MNHEY and CDR2 is SVGAGI. The ends lost 3 bases at V and 5 bases at J; junction bases unmatched: 7. As DNA, the CDR3 is TGTGCCAGCAGTTATATACCCGACAGGGGGACTGAAGCTTTCTTT. Residues: CASSYIPDRGTEAFF.

The J gene is TRBJ2-3, the V gene TRBV6-5, with unresolved D. Trimming removed 0 bases from V and 8 bases from J, with 12 bases in between. Looked up from germline, CDR1 is MNHEY and CDR2 is SVGAGI. The CDR3 runs 14 residues. The CDR3 spells CASSYSPTEGTQYF. DNA of the CDR3: TGTGCCAGCAGTTACTCACCCACAGAAGGTACGCAGTATTTT.

The CDR3 DNA sequence: TGTGCCAGCTCCCCCCCGGGGCGGACCTTCTATGGCTACACCTTC. Translation gives CASSPPGRTFYGYTF. This chain connects TRBV18 to TRBJ1-2; TRBD1 might be the D (5 bases). The CDR3 has 15 amino acids. V was trimmed by 6 bases and J by 4 bases, leaving 18 bases between them. Germline-derived CDR1 and CDR2 are KGHSH and LQKENI.

V is TRBV25-1 and J is TRBJ1-2; 11 nucleotides align to TRBD1. Germline CDR1 reads MGHDK; CDR2 reads SYGVNS. CDR3 length: 16 amino acids. V lost 4 bases to trimming and J lost 2 bases; unmatched junction nucleotides: 6. CDR3 loop: CASSVGQGAVNYGYTF. DNA of the CDR3: TGTGCCAGCAGTGTAGGACAGGGGGCGGTCAACTATGGCTACACCTTC.

This chain connects TRBV5-4 to TRBJ2-5; 8 nucleotides agree with TRBD2. This CDR3 comprises 16 residues. J was trimmed by 1 base and V by 5 bases; bases with no gene match: 10. Germline V gene lookup returns CDR1 SGHNT and CDR2 YYREEE (reference sequence). CDR3 residues: CASRPGGAGPQETQYF. The CDR3 coding sequence is TGTGCCAGCAGACCCGGGGGGGCCGGGCCCCAAGAGACCCAGTACTTC.

The chain carries TRBV19 and TRBJ1-1, with 11 bases fitting TRBD1. The junction had 9 bases not matched to a gene; V was cut back by 4 bases and J by 2 bases. The CDR3 has 17 amino acids. Looked up from germline, CDR1 is LNHDA and CDR2 is SQIVND (reference sequence). CDR3: CASSTNVGTGGNTEAFF. In DNA, the CDR3 is TGTGCCAGTAGTACCAATGTTGGGACAGGGGGAAACACTGAAGCTTTCTTT.

The chain couples TRBV7-2 to TRBJ1-6, with D tentatively TRBD1 (5 bases). The CDR3 contains 15 residues. Trimming left V 3 bases short and J 5 bases short, with 11 bases between. Per the germline V gene, CDR1 is SGHTA and CDR2 is FQGNSA. CDR3 coding DNA: TGTGCCAGCAGCTTTCTCAGGGCCGATAATTCACCCCTCCACTTT. Translating it yields CASSFLRADNSPLHF.

J is TRBJ2-5 and V is TRBV12-5, with 14 bases that match TRBD2. V lost 6 bases and J lost 5; bases outside the gene matches: 8. Germline V gene data show CDR1 as LGHNT and CDR2 as FRNRAP. This CDR3 spans 16 amino acids. The CDR3 coding sequence is TGTGCTAGTGGACCTGGACTAGCGGGGGGCCGGGAGACCCAGTACTTC. It yields the protein CASGPGLAGGRETQYF.

The chain's CDR3 is CASSHIVGETQYF. The CDR3 region has the DNA TGCGCCAGCAGCCATATCGTTGGAGAGACCCAGTACTTC. The chain joins TRBV4-3 to TRBJ2-5; D gene uncertain. With 3 bases removed from V and 4 bases from J, the gap between germline ends came to 9 bases. Germline CDR1 is LGHNA and CDR2 is YSLEER. The CDR3 is 13 amino acids.

This chain uses TRBV30 with TRBJ1-2; a possible D gene is TRBD1 (5 bases). The CDR3 is made up of 13 amino acids. In germline, CDR1 is GTSNPN, CDR2 SVGIG (reference sequence). Trimming pared 8 bases from V and 8 bases from J, leaving 21 bases between. The CDR3 DNA is TGTGCCGGGACCCGCGACACAATCCTAGGCTACACCTTC. Translated, it gives CAGTRDTILGYTF.

Concerning this clone: Other nucleotide sequences in the sample specify the same CDR3. The chain couples TRBV5-8 to TRBJ1-2; tentative D call: TRBD1 (5 bases). CDR1 is SGHTS and CDR2 is YDEGEE in the germline V gene. The CDR3 consists of 15 residues. V lost 4 bases to trimming and J lost 4 bases, with 17 bases between them. The CDR3 sequence is CASSRPGGAGYGYTF. The CDR3 DNA is TGTGCCAGCAGCCGGCCGGGAGGGGCAGGCTATGGCTACACCTTC.

The chain uses TRBV5-1 and TRBJ2-2; D possibly corresponds to TRBD1 (5 bases). V was cut by 4 bases and J by 5 bases, with 12 bases left in between. CDR3 size: 14 residues. Germline assignment: CDR1 SGHRS and CDR2 YFSETQ. CDR3 in DNA: TGCGCCAGCAGCCTAAGCCGACAGACCGGGGAGCTGTTTTTT. Protein product: CASSLSRQTGELFF.

This clone was observed once. The rearrangement uses TRBV5-4 and TRBJ1-2, with 7 nucleotides matching TRBD1. V dropped 3 bases and J dropped 4; count of bases not matched to a gene: 6. The germline V gene encodes CDR1 SGHNT and CDR2 YYREEE (reference sequence). The CDR3 has 14 residues. As DNA, the CDR3 is TGTGCCAGCAGCTCAGGGGGAGAAAGCTATGGCTACACCTTC. This codes for CASSSGGESYGYTF.

The rearrangement joins TRBV10-3 to TRBJ2-2; TRBD1 agrees at 10 bases. The CDR3 runs to 15 residues. Germline V gives CDR1 ENHRY, CDR2 SYGVKD. V dropped 6 bases and J dropped 5; count of bases not matched to a gene: 6. CDR3 nucleotides: TGTGCCATCAGGGGACAGGGGATGAGGACCGGGGAGCTGTTTTTT. Protein sequence: CAIRGQGMRTGELFF.

The chain recombines TRBV7-9 with TRBJ2-7, with TRBD1 identical over 7 bases. Per germline, CDR1 SEHNR and CDR2 FQNEAQ (reference sequence). This CDR3 contains 13 residues. Trimming at V came to 5 bases and at J to 7 bases, leaving 8 bases not matched to a gene. The CDR3 region has the DNA TGTGCCAGCAGCCCCGGGACAGACGTAGAGCAGTACTTC. It yields the protein CASSPGTDVEQYF.

The chain links TRBV11-2 to TRBJ1-1, with D unresolved. This CDR3 spans 13 amino acids. Germline lookup yields CDR1 SGHAT and CDR2 FQNNGV. V was trimmed by 3 bases and J by 1 base, leaving 6 bases between them. CDR3 residues: CASSFPPNTEAFF. The CDR3 DNA sequence: TGTGCCAGCAGCTTTCCCCCGAACACTGAAGCTTTCTTT.

V gene TRBV2 combines with J gene TRBJ2-2, with 8 bases aligning to TRBD1. With V trimmed by 7 bases and J by 6 bases, 10 bases remained unmatched. Germline CDR1 SNHLY, CDR2 FYNNEI. The CDR3 loop spans 15 amino acids. CDR3 in DNA: TGTGCCAGCAAATCGACAGGGGTTGTATCCGGGGAGCTGTTTTTT. It codes for CASKSTGVVSGELFF. Looking up the rest from reference TRBV2 and TRBJ2-2 gives the full variable domain: EPEVTQTPSHQVTQMGQEVILRCVPISNHLYFYWYRQILGQKVEFLVSFYNNEISEKSEIFDDQFSVERPDGSNFTLKIRSTKLEDSAMYFCASKSTGVVSGELFFGEGSRLTVL.

The chain uses TRBV30 and TRBJ1-2; TRBD1 might be the D (6 bases). CDR3 size: 14 residues. V was shortened by 4 bases and J by 4 bases, with 16 bases between the two germline ends. The germline CDR1 and CDR2 sequences are GTSNPN and SVGIG (reference sequence). The CDR3 DNA is TGTGCCTGGAACATCCACAGGGTCCGCTATGGCTACACCTTC. It is translated as CAWNIHRVRYGYTF.

The rearrangement joins TRBV6-5 to TRBJ2-7; possibly TRBD1 for D (6 bases). CDR3 length: 15 amino acids. Trimming removed 6 bases from V and 5 bases from J, with 20 bases in between. CDR1 MNHEY and CDR2 SVGAGI come from the germline V gene. The CDR3 here is CASRNRVSPPDEQYF. In nucleotides, the CDR3 is TGTGCCAGCAGAAACAGGGTATCTCCTCCTGACGAGCAGTACTTC.

The CDR3 spells CAISGGRDNNQPQHF. The CDR3 bases are TGTGCCATCAGTGGGGGCCGGGACAACAATCAGCCCCAGCATTTT. J is TRBJ1-5 and V is TRBV10-3; possibly TRBD1 for D (6 bases). This CDR3 is 15 amino acids long. Per germline, CDR1 ENHRY and CDR2 SYGVKD. Trimming removed 4 bases from V and 3 bases from J, with 13 bases in between.